The clone carrying this TCR beta chain was seen once. CDR3 length: 14 amino acids. With 2 bases removed from V and 2 bases from J, the gap between germline ends came to 10 bases. Per the germline V gene, CDR1 is SGHDN and CDR2 is FVKESK. This sample was included in a study of blood T cell repertoires in COVID-19. Original handling: The authors estimated nucleated cell counts from reference gene primer amplification. Profiling relied on immunoSEQ multiplex PCR, and the TCRdb table lists in-frame clones only, not all of them. Clonal size and the V and J genes are those of that table, whereas D and trimming came from the DNA. The data hold a few hundred thousand clones, with almost 90% observed a single time.

This sequence was found in a woman aged 60-75 years with COVID-19, enrolled during active disease. The chain carries TRBV14 and TRBJ2-7; D gene ambiguous. Sample: peripheral blood. For the CDR3, the DNA is TGTGCCAGCAGCCAAAACGTTGGGCCCTACGAGCAGTACTTC. Encoded protein: CASSQNVGPYEQYF.